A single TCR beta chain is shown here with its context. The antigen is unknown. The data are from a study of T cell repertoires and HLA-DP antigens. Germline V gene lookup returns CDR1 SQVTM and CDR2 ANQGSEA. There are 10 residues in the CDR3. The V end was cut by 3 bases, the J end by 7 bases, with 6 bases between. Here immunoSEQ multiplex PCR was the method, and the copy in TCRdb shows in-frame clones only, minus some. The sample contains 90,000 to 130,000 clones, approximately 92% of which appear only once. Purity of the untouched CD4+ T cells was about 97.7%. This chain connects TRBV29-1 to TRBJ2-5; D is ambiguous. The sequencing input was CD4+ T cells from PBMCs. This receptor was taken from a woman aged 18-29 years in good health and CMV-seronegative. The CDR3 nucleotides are TGCAGCGTTGATATGGGGACCCAGTACTTC. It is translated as CSVDMGTQYF.